The 27 T cell receptor beta chains below were found in one sample sequenced in a study of early T cells in non-severe SARS-CoV-2 infection. TCRdb re-called the 5' RACE reads with MiXCR, one entry per CDR3 protein. Here the sample spans tens of thousands of distinct CDR3 sequences, about 10% being singletons. Sequenced material: whole blood. These receptors all stem from an adult who was a healthcare worker with PCR-confirmed SARS-CoV-2 infection or an uninfected control (not recorded which).

There are many counts of this clonotype. The chain recombines TRBV3-1 with TRBJ1-5, with TRBD1 as a possible D gene (5 bases). This CDR3 has 14 amino acids. The V gene lost 3 bases and the J gene lost 3 bases, with 9 bases spanning the gap. CDR1 LGHDT and CDR2 YNNKEL come from the germline V gene (reference sequence). CDR3 sequence: CASSHRGPNQPQHF. The CDR3 DNA follows: TGTGCCAGCAGCCACCGGGGACCCAATCAGCCCCAGCATTTT. Combining the CDR3 with reference TRBV3-1 and TRBJ1-5 gives the whole variable domain DTAVSQTPKYLVTQMGNDKSIKCEQNLGHDTMYWYKQDSKKFLKIMFSYNNKELIINETVPNRFSPKSPDKAHLNLHINSLELGDSAVYFCASSHRGPNQPQHFGDGTRLSIL.

This clonotype appeared many times. J is TRBJ2-5 and V is TRBV12-3 or TRBV12-4; 11 nucleotides align to TRBD2. Germline trimming cut 2 bases from V and 5 bases from J; bases unmatched to any gene: 7. This CDR3 has 16 residues. In DNA, the CDR3 is TGTGCCAGCAGTTTATGGCTAGCGGGGGGCGGGGAGACCCAGTACTTC. Protein sequence: CASSLWLAGGGETQYF.

This clonotype showed up many times. The V and J genes are TRBV7-9 and TRBJ2-1, with 8 bases identical to TRBD1. V lost 1 base to trimming and J lost 9 bases; unmatched junction nucleotides: 8. Germline-derived CDR1 and CDR2 are SEHNR and FQNEAQ (reference sequence). The CDR3 consists of 15 residues. This chain's CDR3 is CASSLGGTGFSEQFF. CDR3 DNA sequence: TGTGCCAGCAGCTTAGGAGGGACAGGTTTTAGTGAGCAGTTCTTC. The full variable domain, its missing parts supplied by reference TRBV7-9 and TRBJ2-1, is DTGVSQNPRHKITKRGQNVTFRCDPISEHNRLYWYRQTLGQGPEFLTYFQNEAQLEKSRLLSDRFSAERPKGSFSTLEIQRTEQGDSAMYLCASSLGGTGFSEQFFGPGTRLTVL.

This clonotype turned up a few times. Relative to the germline gene, one junction end is altered; a read error may explain this. The chain combines TRBV24-1 with TRBJ2-3, with D tentatively TRBD2 (6 bases). The V gene's germline CDR1 is KGHDR and CDR2 SFDVKD. The CDR3 has 15 amino acids. In DNA form, the CDR3 reads TGTGCCGCCAGTGGGGACTCTACTAGTACAGATACGCAGTATTTT. It is translated as CAASGDSTSTDTQYF.

This clonotype was picked up many times. V gene TRBV30 combines with J gene TRBJ2-3, with 10 nucleotides matching TRBD1. Germline V gives CDR1 GTSNPN, CDR2 SVGIG (reference sequence). V lost 5 bases, J lost 9 bases, and 2 bases stayed unmatched. CDR3 length: 11 residues. This CDR3 reads CAWDRGHTQYF. The CDR3 nucleotides are TGTGCCTGGGACAGGGGGCACACGCAGTATTTT.

This clonotype has a count of ten or more. The chain uses TRBV7-2 and TRBJ1-4, with D hard to call. CDR3 length equals 13 residues. V lost 5 bases and J lost 0, with 4 bases in between. The germline CDR1 and CDR2 sequences are SGHTA and FQGNSA. This chain's CDR3 is CASSRSTNEKLFF. The CDR3 DNA follows: TGTGCCAGCAGCCGTTCAACTAATGAAAAACTGTTTTTT.

The chain recombines TRBV5-1 with TRBJ1-4; TRBD1 is a possible D gene (5 bases). Trimming removed 5 bases from V and 8 bases from J, with 16 bases in between. The germline gives CDR1 SGHRS, CDR2 YFSETQ. The CDR3 consists of 14 residues. CDR3 protein: CASRKRGVGEKLFF. As DNA, the CDR3 is TGCGCCAGCAGGAAGAGAGGGGTTGGCGAAAAACTGTTTTTT.

At least ten counts were recorded for this clonotype. The gene calls are TRBV7-9 and TRBJ2-3; the D is unclear. Trimming shortened V by 3 bases and J by 8 bases, and 9 bases separated the two germline ends. Germline CDR1 SEHNR, CDR2 FQNEAQ (reference sequence). This CDR3 has 12 residues. The CDR3 sequence: CASSLSTSTQYF. The DNA for the CDR3 is TGTGCCAGCAGCTTGAGCACAAGTACGCAGTATTTT.

The table lists this clonotype with many counts. V gene TRBV12-3 or TRBV12-4 combines with J gene TRBJ1-6; D is undetermined. The CDR3 extends over 13 amino acids. The V gene lost 0 bases and the J gene lost 8 bases, with 5 bases spanning the gap. CDR3: CASSLALDSPLHF. CDR3 sequence (DNA): TGTGCCAGCAGTTTAGCGCTGGATTCACCCCTCCACTTT.

The rearrangement links TRBV11-2 to TRBJ1-5, with a tentative D call TRBD1 (6 bases). Trimming pared 1 base from V and 2 bases from J, leaving 12 bases between. Germline-derived CDR1 and CDR2 are SGHAT and FQNNGV. The CDR3 length is 16 residues. CDR3 sequence: CASSLATGFRNQPQHF. DNA for the CDR3: TGTGCCAGCAGCTTAGCCACAGGGTTTCGCAATCAGCCCCAGCATTTT.

This clonotype was detected ten times or more. The gene calls are TRBV12-3 or TRBV12-4 and TRBJ2-5, with TRBD1 identical over 8 bases. Trimming cost V 5 bases and J 5 bases; bases outside gene matches: 7. This CDR3 comprises 14 residues. CDR3 nucleotides: TGTGCCAGCAGTCTCGGACAGGGTGGTGAGACCCAGTACTTC. The encoded protein is CASSLGQGGETQYF.

Concerning this clonotype itself: This could be a read error, since a much larger clone is one nucleotide away. The chain is built from TRBV3-1 and TRBJ2-3; 9 bases are a match to TRBD2. Germline V gene sequence: CDR1 LGHDT, CDR2 YNNKEL (reference sequence). The CDR3 extends over 16 amino acids. CDR3 coding DNA: TGTGCCAACAGCCATTTAGCGGGGGCCTACACAGATACGCAGTATTTT. Protein sequence: CANSHLAGAYTDTQYF.

This clonotype was observed many times. The chain has TRBV20-1 and TRBJ2-4; 10 bases map to TRBD1. The germline gives CDR1 DFQATT, CDR2 SNEGSKA (reference sequence). V was clipped by 6 bases and J by 6 bases; unmatched bases: 5. CDR3 size: 13 residues. CDR3 region: CSAETGGRNIQYF. The CDR3 DNA sequence: TGCAGTGCCGAGACAGGGGGCAGAAACATTCAGTACTTC.

This clonotype has just a few counts. The V and J genes are TRBV12-5 and TRBJ1-2; D uncertain. The V gene lost 3 bases and the J gene lost 1 base, with 3 bases spanning the gap. This CDR3 has 12 amino acids. CDR1 and CDR2 (germline): LGHNT, FRNRAP. The CDR3 reads CASGFSNYGYTF. The CDR3, as DNA: TGTGCTAGTGGTTTTAGTAACTATGGCTACACCTTC. The complete variable domain, with remaining parts taken from reference TRBV12-5 and TRBJ1-2, reads DARVTQTPRHKVTEMGQEVTMRCQPILGHNTVFWYRQTMMQGLELLAYFRNRAPLDDSGMPKDRFSAEMPDATLATLKIQPSEPRDSAVYFCASGFSNYGYTFGSGTRLTVV.

This clonotype has a count of ten or more. The chain joins TRBV12-3 or TRBV12-4 to TRBJ2-2; TRBD1 is a possible D gene (5 bases). This CDR3 comprises 12 residues. V was trimmed by 5 bases and J by 8 bases, leaving 9 bases between them. CDR3 sequence (DNA): TGTGCCAGCAGTCTCAGGGAAGGGGAGCTGTTTTTT. It translates to CASSLREGELFF.

This clonotype was counted a few times. This chain links TRBV7-3 with TRBJ2-1; a possible D gene is TRBD2 (7 bases). Per the germline V gene, CDR1 is SGHTA and CDR2 is FQGTGA. This CDR3 has 17 residues. With 5 bases removed from V and 7 bases from J, the gap between germline ends came to 24 bases. The CDR3 DNA reads TGTGCCAGCAGCGTAGAACACTCGGGGGGCTGGTCTAATGAGCAGTTCTTC. Translating it yields CASSVEHSGGWSNEQFF.

The chain is built from TRBV7-9 and TRBJ2-7; D perhaps matches TRBD1 (6 bases). This CDR3 spans 13 amino acids. V gave up 7 bases and J gave up 2 bases, with 12 bases separating them. CDR1 SEHNR and CDR2 FQNEAQ come from the germline V gene (reference sequence). CDR3 region: CASNGDKTYEQYF. The CDR3 bases are TGTGCCAGCAACGGGGACAAGACCTACGAGCAGTACTTC.

This clonotype has ten or more counts. J is TRBJ1-2 and V is TRBV24-1; a weak D match, TRBD1 (5 bases). CDR1 and CDR2 from the germline V gene are KGHDR and SFDVKD. Between the trimmed V and J ends, which lost 4 bases and 4 bases, there was a span of 12 bases. The CDR3 spans 14 residues. CDR3 DNA: TGTGCCACCAGTGAGCCGACAGACGGCTATGGCTACACCTTC. It specifies CATSEPTDGYGYTF.

This chain links TRBV9 with TRBJ1-2; D gene unclear. Germline values: CDR1 SGDLS, CDR2 YYNGEE. V was shortened by 0 bases and J by 4 bases, with 4 bases between the two germline ends. This CDR3 has 12 residues. The CDR3 DNA is TGTGCCAGCAGCGTAGCTTTCTATGGCTACACCTTC. Its protein is CASSVAFYGYTF. The full variable domain, its missing parts supplied by reference TRBV9 and TRBJ1-2, is DSGVTQTPKHLITATGQRVTLRCSPRSGDLSVYWYQQSLDQGLQFLIQYYNGEERAKGNILERFSAQQFPDLHSELNLSSLELGDSALYFCASSVAFYGYTFGSGTRLTVV.

This clonotype was detected ten times or more. J is TRBJ2-3 and V is TRBV7-9, with 7 bases aligning to TRBD2. V was clipped by 7 bases and J by 9 bases; unmatched bases: 10. This CDR3 comprises 13 residues. CDR1 is SEHNR, CDR2 FQNEAQ, per germline (reference sequence). The CDR3 spells CASTLIGEGTQYF. As DNA, the CDR3 is TGTGCCAGCACCCTTATAGGGGAGGGGACGCAGTATTTT.

This clonotype was seen only a few times. This chain connects TRBV7-6 to TRBJ2-3, with D hard to call. The ends were cut back, 8 bases at V and 0 bases at J, with 9 bases in the middle. Germline lookup yields CDR1 SGHVS and CDR2 FNYEAQ. This CDR3 contains 13 residues. The CDR3 coding sequence is TGTGCCAGCCGTGCAACAAGCACAGATACGCAGTATTTT. It translates to CASRATSTDTQYF. The variable domain in full, with the rest retrieved from reference TRBV7-6 and TRBJ2-3, is GAGVSQSPRYKVTKRGQDVALRCDPISGHVSLYWYRQALGQGPEFLTYFNYEAQQDKSGLPNDRFSAERPEGSISTLTIQRTEQRDSAMYRCASRATSTDTQYFGPGTRLTVL.

This clonotype was detected only a few times. The rearrangement joins TRBV6-5 to TRBJ2-4; D not resolved. Germline V lookup: CDR1 MNHEY, CDR2 SVGAGI. Trimming left V 2 bases short and J 15 bases short, with 17 bases between. CDR3 length equals 13 residues. The CDR3 loop is CASSYRLETGRYF. As DNA, the CDR3 is TGTGCCAGCAGTTACCGGCTAGAGACTGGAAGGTACTTC.

This clonotype was found many times. The chain carries TRBV19 and TRBJ1-4; D is undetermined. The CDR3 runs 15 residues. Germline CDR1 reads LNHDA; CDR2 reads SQIVND (reference sequence). Trimming pared 3 bases from V and 4 bases from J, leaving 12 bases between. The CDR3 DNA sequence: TGTGCCAGTAGTATTTCGACCCCCCGTAATGAAAAACTGTTTTTT. As protein: CASSISTPRNEKLFF.

This clonotype was found a few times. The chain is built from TRBV3-1 and TRBJ1-3, with 8 bases that match TRBD1. Germline CDR1 and CDR2: LGHDT and YNNKEL (reference sequence). This CDR3 comprises 15 residues. Unmatched junction bases numbered 2, after V lost 4 bases and J lost 0 bases. As DNA, the CDR3 is TGTGCCAGCAGCCTACAGGGGGGCTCTGGAAACACCATATATTTT. This codes for CASSLQGGSGNTIYF.

The table lists this clonotype with many counts. CDR3 bases: TGCAGCGTGACTTTGTGGACAGGGACACTTGAGCAGTACTTC. It specifies CSVTLWTGTLEQYF. The chain is built from TRBV29-1 and TRBJ2-7; 8 bases line up with TRBD1. The trim removed 6 bases at V and 7 bases at J, leaving 14 bases unmatched. CDR1 and CDR2 from the germline V gene are SQVTM and ANQGSEA. There are 14 residues in the CDR3.

This clonotype is labeled medium-sized. V gene TRBV5-1 combines with J gene TRBJ2-7, with D perhaps TRBD1 (6 bases). V was pared by 0 bases and J by 3 bases, with 13 bases between. CDR1 and CDR2 from the germline V gene are SGHRS and YFSETQ. The CDR3 is 15 residues long. The CDR3, as DNA: TGCGCCAGCAGCTTGGAGCCAGGGGTGCGCTACGAGCAGTACTTC. It encodes CASSLEPGVRYEQYF. Using reference TRBV5-1 and TRBJ2-7 for the parts outside the CDR3, the full variable domain is KAGVTQTPRYLIKTRGQQVTLSCSPISGHRSVSWYQQTPGQGLQFLFEYFSETQRNKGNFPGRFSGRQFSNSRSEMNVSTLELGDSALYLCASSLEPGVRYEQYFGPGTRLTVT.

This clonotype was counted at least ten times. J is TRBJ1-1 and V is TRBV12-3 or TRBV12-4; D call uncertain. The CDR3 loop spans 14 amino acids. V was trimmed by 6 bases and J by 1 base, leaving 12 bases between them. The CDR3 DNA reads as TGTGCCAGCAGAGAAGGACGGGCGAACACTGAAGCTTTCTTT. It specifies CASREGRANTEAFF.